One and the same sample provided the 4 T cell receptor beta chains below, sequenced in a study of post-analysis software for immune sequencing data. For these receptors, no antigen is known. Study results and limitations: Relative to controls, patients had five TRBV segments at higher frequency, with TRBV5-6, TRBV5-1 and TRBV20-1 among these.

Built from TCR beta cDNA, the libraries had unique molecular identifiers in them. TCRdb reprocessed the PCR reads via MiXCR and lists one record per CDR3 protein. The sample lists roughly 800,000 distinct CDR3 sequences; roughly 27% were seen once. The sequencing input was blood. The receptor set was obtained from a girl aged 10 to 17 with multiple sclerosis.

Notes on this clonotype: It may be a read error: a sequence one base away is much more abundant. The chain recombines TRBV4-3 with TRBJ2-7, with D unresolved. The CDR3 contains 15 residues. Per germline, CDR1 LGHNA and CDR2 YSLEER. In nucleotides, the CDR3 is TGCGCCAGCAGCCAAGATCTGGCTACCTCCTCCGAGCAGTACTTC. Its protein product is CASSQDLATSSEQYF.

The chain couples TRBV21-1 to TRBJ2-7. TRBV21-1 is termed a pseudogene. The CDR3 sequence is 12 residues long. CDR3: CASSAAAHQVYF. The CDR3 region has the DNA TGTGCCAGCAGTGCGGCTGCCCATCAGGTGTACTTC.

This clonotype was seen only a few times. The chain has TRBV7-2 and TRBJ2-7; TRBD2 agrees at 7 bases. The CDR3 spans 17 residues. The junction had 14 bases not matched to a gene; V was cut back by 4 bases and J by 2 bases. Germline values: CDR1 SGHTA, CDR2 FQGNSA. Here the CDR3 reads CASSYLKSLAATYEQYF. The CDR3 bases are TGTGCCAGCAGCTACCTCAAAAGCCTAGCGGCTACCTACGAGCAGTACTTC.

The V gene is TRBV10-3, the J gene TRBJ1-2; 7 positions match TRBD1. This CDR3 has 14 residues. Germline lookup yields CDR1 ENHRY and CDR2 SYGVKD. V dropped 2 bases and J dropped 6; count of bases not matched to a gene: 6. In DNA, the CDR3 is TGTGCCATCAGTGAGGAGGGACAGTCTCATGGCTACACCTTC. Its protein is CAISEEGQSHGYTF.